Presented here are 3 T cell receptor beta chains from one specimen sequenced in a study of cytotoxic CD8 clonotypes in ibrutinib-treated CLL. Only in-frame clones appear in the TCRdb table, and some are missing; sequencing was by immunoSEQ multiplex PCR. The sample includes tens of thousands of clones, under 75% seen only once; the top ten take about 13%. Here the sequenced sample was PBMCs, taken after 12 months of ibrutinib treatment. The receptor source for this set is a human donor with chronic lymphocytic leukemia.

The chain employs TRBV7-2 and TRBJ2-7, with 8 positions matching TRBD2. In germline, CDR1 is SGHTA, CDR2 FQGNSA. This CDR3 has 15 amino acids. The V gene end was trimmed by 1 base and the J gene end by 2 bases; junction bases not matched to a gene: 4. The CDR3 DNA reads TGTGCCAGCAGCTTAGTTAGCGGGGTGACCTACGAGCAGTACTTC. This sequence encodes CASSLVSGVTYEQYF.

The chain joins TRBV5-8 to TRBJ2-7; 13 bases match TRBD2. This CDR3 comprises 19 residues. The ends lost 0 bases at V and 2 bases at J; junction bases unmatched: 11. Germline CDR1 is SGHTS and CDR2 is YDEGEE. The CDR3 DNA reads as TGTGCCAGCAGCTTGGTCCCCGGACTAGCGGGAGCCGAGCCCTACGAGCAGTACTTC. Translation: CASSLVPGLAGAEPYEQYF. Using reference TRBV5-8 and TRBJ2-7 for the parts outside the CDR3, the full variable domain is EAGVTQSPTHLIKTRGQQATLRCSPISGHTSVYWYQQALGLGLQFLLWYDEGEERNRGNFPPRFSGRQFPNYSSELNVNALELEDSALYLCASSLVPGLAGAEPYEQYFGPGTRLTVT.

CDR3 residues: CASSIRTGAQDGYTF. In DNA, the CDR3 is TGTGCCAGTAGTATACGGACAGGGGCGCAAGATGGCTACACCTTC. The chain links TRBV19 to TRBJ1-2, with 9 bases matching TRBD1. V was clipped by 2 bases and J by 6 bases; unmatched bases: 7. This CDR3 is 15 amino acids long. Germline V CDR1 and CDR2: LNHDA, SQIVND (reference sequence).